Sequencing of this T cell receptor delta chain was carried out in a study of gamma-delta T cells after stem cell transplantation. About this clone itself: Given a far larger clone just one base away, this is likely a sequencing read error. The sample has other DNA sequences that encode this CDR3 too.

TCRdb re-called the RT-PCR reads using CATT. The table has some 1,400 delta-chain clones, more than 40% seen once. The receptor was isolated from a human donor. It is not recorded whose cells these are; they may come from a transplant donor. The sample comprised gamma-delta T cells.

CDR3 coding DNA: TGTGCTCTTGGGGGAGCGGTTCTACTGGGGGATTGGATCCCCGACACCGATAAACTCATCTTT. Its protein is CALGGAVLLGDWIPDTDKLIF. This rearrangement joins TRDV1 to TRDJ1, with 10 bases fitting TRDD3. The CDR3 length is 21 residues. Germline V gene sequence: CDR1 TSWWSYY, CDR2 QGS. Trimming took 4 bases from V and 0 from J; bases not matched to a gene: 20.